This section outlines one T cell receptor (beta chain) sequence together with its context. Its antigen is currently unknown. CDR1 and CDR2 from the germline V gene are KGHDR and SFDVKD. V shed 4 bases and J 7 bases; nucleotides not matched to a gene: 18. CDR3 length: 18 residues. TCRdb reanalysed the reads using MiXCR and keeps one entry per CDR3 protein. The sample yields 200,000 to 250,000 distinct CDR3 sequences, approximately 38% seen once. This sample is drawn from a study of T cell repertoires in cytomegalovirus infection. General observations from the study: Ex vivo responses were dominated by HLA-C-restricted CMV-specific TCR beta clonotypes.

The chain combines TRBV24-1 with TRBJ1-2, with 9 nucleotides matching TRBD1. The input for sequencing was CD8+ T cells from cultured PBMCs, taken from culture after CMV antigen stimulation. This sequence was found in a human donor in good health (CMV status not recorded). Some clones in this sample may be carry-over from other donors' samples. CDR3 amino acids: CATSDHSDRGYGYFGYTF. CDR3 DNA: TGTGCCACCAGTGACCACTCCGACAGGGGGTACGGTTACTTTGGCTACACCTTC.